This entry is about one T cell receptor (beta chain). Losses at the gene ends were 1 base for V and 2 bases for J; bases not matched to a gene: 4. The CDR3 sequence is 16 residues long. The germline CDR1 and CDR2 sequences are LGHNA and YSLEER. The sample comes from a study of PD-1 blockade in classical Hodgkin lymphoma. The time point denotes: newly diagnosed, previously untreated cHL patient sample. Magnetic negative selection purified CD4+ T cells from thawed PBMCs. The assay was immunoSEQ multiplex PCR, and TCRdb's table has in-frame clones only and misses some. The data contain approximately 20,000 clones, 89% of them singletons.

The source of this sequence is a human donor with classical Hodgkin lymphoma. The chain carries TRBV4-3 and TRBJ2-2; 7 bases are a match to TRBD1. The sample consisted of CD4+ T cells from blood. The CDR3 DNA reads as TGCGCCAGCAGCCAAGCCCCAGGGGGAAACACCGGGGAGCTGTTTTTT. Translated, it gives CASSQAPGGNTGELFF.